The entry below gives a single T cell receptor (beta chain) sequence along with its context. The antigen remains unidentified. In building TCR beta libraries, iRepertoire HTBI primers were used together with Arm-PCR of CDR3 regions. MiXCR, applied by TCRdb to the multiplex PCR reads, yields one record per CDR3 protein. The table includes fewer than 550,000 distinct CDR3 sequences, about 15% detected once. Time point indicated: newly diagnosed GD, antithyroid drugs for less than 3 months. Construction of the TCR library relied on RNA isolated from PBMCs. The source of the sample is a study of regulatory T cells in long-lasting Graves disease. CDR1 is SEHNR and CDR2 is FQNEAQ in the germline V gene (reference sequence). The CDR3 totals 14 residues. J lost 4 bases, V lost 5 bases, and 5 bases had no gene match. Overall study findings and caveats: Only peripheral blood was studied, not thyroid tissue.

The same data also went into a second study, on T cells in Graves' hyperthyroidism and ophthalmopathy. That paper states: Ophthalmopathy, which appeared later, was predicted by the model a median 6.5 months before onset.

The sequences come from peripheral blood mononuclear cells (PBMCs), collected at new diagnosis, from a patient treated with antithyroid drugs. The rearrangement uses TRBV7-9 and TRBJ1-2; 9 positions agree with TRBD1. The clonotype was recovered from a woman aged 35-65 years with Graves disease. This CDR3 reads CASSPDRGPYGYTF. CDR3 nucleotide sequence: TGTGCCAGCAGCCCGGACAGGGGACCCTATGGCTACACCTTC. Together with reference TRBV7-9 and TRBJ1-2, the CDR3 gives the full variable domain: DTGVSQNPRHKITKRGQNVTFRCDPISEHNRLYWYRQTLGQGPEFLTYFQNEAQLEKSRLLSDRFSAERPKGSFSTLEIQRTEQGDSAMYLCASSPDRGPYGYTFGSGTRLTVV.